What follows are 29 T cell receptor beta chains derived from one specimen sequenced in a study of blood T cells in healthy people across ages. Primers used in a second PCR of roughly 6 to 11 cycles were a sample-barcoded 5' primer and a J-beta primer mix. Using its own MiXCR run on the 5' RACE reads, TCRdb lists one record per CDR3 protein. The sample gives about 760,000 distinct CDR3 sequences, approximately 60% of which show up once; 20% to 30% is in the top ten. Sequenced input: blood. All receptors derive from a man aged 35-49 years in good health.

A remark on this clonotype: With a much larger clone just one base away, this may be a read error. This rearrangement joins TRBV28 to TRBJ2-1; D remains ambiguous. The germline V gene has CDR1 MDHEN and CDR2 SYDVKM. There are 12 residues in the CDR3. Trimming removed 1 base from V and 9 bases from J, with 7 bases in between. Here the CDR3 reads CASSLLASEQFF. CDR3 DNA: TGTGCCAGCAGTTTATTGGCGAGTGAGCAGTTCTTC.

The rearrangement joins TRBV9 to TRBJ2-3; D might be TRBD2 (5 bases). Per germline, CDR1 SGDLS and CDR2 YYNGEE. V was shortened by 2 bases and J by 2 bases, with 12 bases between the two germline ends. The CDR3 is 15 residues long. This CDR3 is CASSVLGEVTDTQYF. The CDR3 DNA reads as TGTGCCAGCAGCGTGTTGGGAGAAGTCACAGATACGCAGTATTTT.

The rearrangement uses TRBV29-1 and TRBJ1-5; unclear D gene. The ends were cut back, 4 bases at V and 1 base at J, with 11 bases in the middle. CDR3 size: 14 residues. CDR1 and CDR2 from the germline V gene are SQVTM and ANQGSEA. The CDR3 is CSVAVGVSNQPQHF. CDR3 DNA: TGCAGCGTTGCGGTGGGAGTCAGCAATCAGCCCCAGCATTTT.

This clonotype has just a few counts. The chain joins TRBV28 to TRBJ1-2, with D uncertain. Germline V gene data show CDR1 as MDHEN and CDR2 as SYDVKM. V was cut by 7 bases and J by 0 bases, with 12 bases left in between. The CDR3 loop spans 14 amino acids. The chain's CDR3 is CASTLPTANYGYTF. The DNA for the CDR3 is TGTGCCAGCACCCTCCCCACAGCTAACTATGGCTACACCTTC.

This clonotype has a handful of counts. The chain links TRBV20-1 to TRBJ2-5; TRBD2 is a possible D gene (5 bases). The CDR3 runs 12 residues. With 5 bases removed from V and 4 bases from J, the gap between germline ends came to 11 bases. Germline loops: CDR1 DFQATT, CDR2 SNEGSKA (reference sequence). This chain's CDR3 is CSALLSGETQYF. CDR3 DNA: TGCAGTGCTTTGCTGAGCGGAGAGACCCAGTACTTC.

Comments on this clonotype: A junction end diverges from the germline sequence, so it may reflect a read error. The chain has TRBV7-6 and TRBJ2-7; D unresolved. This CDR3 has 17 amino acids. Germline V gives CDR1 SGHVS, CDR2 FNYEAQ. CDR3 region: CASSVARAGAPSYEQYF. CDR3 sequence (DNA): TGTGCCAGCAGCGTAGCCCGGGCAGGAGCGCCCTCCTACGAGCAGTACTTC. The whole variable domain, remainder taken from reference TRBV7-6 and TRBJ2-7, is GAGVSQSPRYKVTKRGQDVALRCDPISGHVSLYWYRQALGQGPEFLTYFNYEAQQDKSGLPNDRFSAERPEGSISTLTIQRTEQRDSAMYRCASSVARAGAPSYEQYFGPGTRLTVT.

Written as DNA, the CDR3 is TGCAGTGCTAGGAAGTTGACACAGGCTTCGCAGGGGGAGACCCAGTACTTC. Amino acid sequence: CSARKLTQASQGETQYF. This sequence joins TRBV20-1 and TRBJ2-5; tentatively, D is TRBD1 (6 bases). Germline CDR1 DFQATT, CDR2 SNEGSKA (reference sequence). The V end lost 3 bases, the J end lost 5 bases, and 25 bases lay between the germline ends. The CDR3 spans 17 residues.

CDR3 region: CASSVEGTSEQFF. DNA for the CDR3: TGTGCCAGCAGCGTAGAGGGGACGAGTGAGCAGTTCTTC. The rearrangement uses TRBV9 and TRBJ2-1; TRBD1 or TRBD2 may be the D gene (5 bases each). V was pared by 0 bases and J by 9 bases, with 10 bases between. The CDR3 totals 13 residues. Germline assignment: CDR1 SGDLS and CDR2 YYNGEE.

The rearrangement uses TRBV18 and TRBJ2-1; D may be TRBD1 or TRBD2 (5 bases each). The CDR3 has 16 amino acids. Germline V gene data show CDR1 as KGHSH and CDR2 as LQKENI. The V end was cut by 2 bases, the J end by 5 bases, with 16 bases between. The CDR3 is CASSPYRDGVNNEQFF. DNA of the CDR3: TGTGCCAGCTCACCATATAGGGACGGAGTCAACAATGAGCAGTTCTTC.

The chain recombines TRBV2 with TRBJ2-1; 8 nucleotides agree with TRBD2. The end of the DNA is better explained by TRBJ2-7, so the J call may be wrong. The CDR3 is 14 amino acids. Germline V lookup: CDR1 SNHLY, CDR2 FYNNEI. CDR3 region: CARSGLDSYNEQYF. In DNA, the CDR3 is TGTGCCCGATCGGGACTAGACTCCTACAATGAGCAGTACTTC.

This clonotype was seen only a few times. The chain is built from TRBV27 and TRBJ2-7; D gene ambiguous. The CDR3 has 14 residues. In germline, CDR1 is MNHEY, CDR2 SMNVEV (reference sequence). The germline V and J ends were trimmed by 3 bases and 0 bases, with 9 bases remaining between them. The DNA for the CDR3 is TGTGCCAGCAGTTTTACAGACCGCTCCTACGAGCAGTACTTC. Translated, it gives CASSFTDRSYEQYF.

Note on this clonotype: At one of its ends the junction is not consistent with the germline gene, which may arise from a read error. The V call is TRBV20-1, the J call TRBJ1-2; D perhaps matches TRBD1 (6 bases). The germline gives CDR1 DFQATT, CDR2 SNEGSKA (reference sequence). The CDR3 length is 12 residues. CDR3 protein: CSARDRPRGYTF. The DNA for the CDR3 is TGCAGTGCGAGAGACAGGCCTAGGGGCTACACCTTC.

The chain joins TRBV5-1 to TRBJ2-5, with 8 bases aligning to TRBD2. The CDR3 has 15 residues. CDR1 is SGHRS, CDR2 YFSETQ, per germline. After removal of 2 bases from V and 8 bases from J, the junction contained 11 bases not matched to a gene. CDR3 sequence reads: CASSFLGGEQATQYF. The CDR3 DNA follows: TGCGCCAGCAGCTTCCTCGGGGGGGAGCAAGCAACCCAGTACTTC.

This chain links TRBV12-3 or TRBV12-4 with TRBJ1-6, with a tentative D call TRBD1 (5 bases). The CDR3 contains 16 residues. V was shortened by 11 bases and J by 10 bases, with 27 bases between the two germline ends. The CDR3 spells CAGTSRDGGIRSPLHF. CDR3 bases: TGTGCCGGCACCTCAAGGGACGGAGGAATAAGATCACCCCTCCACTTT.

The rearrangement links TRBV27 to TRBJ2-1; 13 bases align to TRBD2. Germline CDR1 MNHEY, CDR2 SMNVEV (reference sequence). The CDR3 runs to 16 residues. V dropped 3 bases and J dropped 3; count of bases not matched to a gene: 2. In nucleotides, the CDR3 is TGTGCCAGCAGTTTTGGGACTAGCGGGGACTACAATGAGCAGTTCTTC. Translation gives CASSFGTSGDYNEQFF.

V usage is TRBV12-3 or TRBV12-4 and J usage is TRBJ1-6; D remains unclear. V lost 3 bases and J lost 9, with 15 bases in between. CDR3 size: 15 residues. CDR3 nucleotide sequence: TGTGCCAGCAGTTTTAATATCCTTCTGGGTTCACCCCTCCACTTT. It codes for CASSFNILLGSPLHF.

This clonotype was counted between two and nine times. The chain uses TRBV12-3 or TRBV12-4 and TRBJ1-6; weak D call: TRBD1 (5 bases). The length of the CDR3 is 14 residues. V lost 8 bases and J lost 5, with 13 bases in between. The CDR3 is CASGAGVHNSPLHF. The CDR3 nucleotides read TGTGCCAGCGGGGCGGGGGTCCATAATTCACCCCTCCACTTT.

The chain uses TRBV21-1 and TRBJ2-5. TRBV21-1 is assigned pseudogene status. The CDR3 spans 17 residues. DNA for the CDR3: TGTGCCAGCAGGACCTGGACCTACCATGCTCAACAAGAGACCCAGTACTTC. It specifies CASRTWTYHAQQETQYF.

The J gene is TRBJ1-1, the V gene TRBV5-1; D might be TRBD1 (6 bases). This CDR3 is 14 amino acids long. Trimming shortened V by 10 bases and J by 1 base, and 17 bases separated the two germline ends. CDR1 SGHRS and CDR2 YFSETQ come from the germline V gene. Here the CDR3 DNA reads TGCGCCGGTTCTCCACAGACAGGGAACACTGAAGCTTTCTTT. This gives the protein CAGSPQTGNTEAFF. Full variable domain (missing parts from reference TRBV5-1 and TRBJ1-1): KAGVTQTPRYLIKTRGQQVTLSCSPISGHRSVSWYQQTPGQGLQFLFEYFSETQRNKGNFPGRFSGRQFSNSRSEMNVSTLELGDSALYLCAGSPQTGNTEAFFGQGTRLTVV.

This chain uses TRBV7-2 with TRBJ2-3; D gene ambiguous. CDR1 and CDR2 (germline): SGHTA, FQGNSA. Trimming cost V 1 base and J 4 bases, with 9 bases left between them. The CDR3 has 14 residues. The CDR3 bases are TGTGCCAGCAGCTTAGTCATCGGCTCAGATACGCAGTATTTT. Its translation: CASSLVIGSDTQYF.

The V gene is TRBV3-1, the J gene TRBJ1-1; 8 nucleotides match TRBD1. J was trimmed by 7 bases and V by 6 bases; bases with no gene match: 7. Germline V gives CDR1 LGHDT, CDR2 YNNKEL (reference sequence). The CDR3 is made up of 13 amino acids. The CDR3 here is CASSRQGRHEAFF. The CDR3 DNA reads TGTGCCAGCAGTCGACAGGGGAGACATGAAGCTTTCTTT.

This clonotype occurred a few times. This CDR3 is CASSSSGLQETQYF. In DNA form, the CDR3 reads TGTGCCAGCAGCTCTTCGGGCCTACAAGAGACCCAGTACTTC. V and J are TRBV7-2 and TRBJ2-5; D remains ambiguous. Germline loops: CDR1 SGHTA, CDR2 FQGNSA. V lost 4 bases to trimming and J lost 2 bases, with 11 bases between them. The length of the CDR3 is 14 residues.

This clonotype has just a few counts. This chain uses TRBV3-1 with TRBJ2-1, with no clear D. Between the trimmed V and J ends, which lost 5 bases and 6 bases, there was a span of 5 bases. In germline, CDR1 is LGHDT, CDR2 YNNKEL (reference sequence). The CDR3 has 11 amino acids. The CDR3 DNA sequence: TGTGCCAGCAGCGCTACCAATGAGCAGTTCTTC. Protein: CASSATNEQFF.

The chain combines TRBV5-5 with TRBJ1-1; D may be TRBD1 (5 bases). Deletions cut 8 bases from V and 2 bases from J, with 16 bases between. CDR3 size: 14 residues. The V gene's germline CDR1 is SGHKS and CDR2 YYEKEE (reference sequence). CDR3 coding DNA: TGTGCCAGTCAGGGCGGGACTAAAAACACTGAAGCTTTCTTT. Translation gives CASQGGTKNTEAFF. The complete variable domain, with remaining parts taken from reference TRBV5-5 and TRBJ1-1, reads DAGVTQSPTHLIKTRGQQVTLRCSPISGHKSVSWYQQVLGQGPQFIFQYYEKEERGRGNFPDRFSARQFPNYSSELNVNALLLGDSALYLCASQGGTKNTEAFFGQGTRLTVV.

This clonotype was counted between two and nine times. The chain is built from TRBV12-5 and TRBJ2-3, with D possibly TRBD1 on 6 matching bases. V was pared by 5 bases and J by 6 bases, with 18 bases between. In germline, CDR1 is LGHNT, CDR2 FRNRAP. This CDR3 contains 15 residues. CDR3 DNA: TGTGCTAGTGGTCCAGACACCGGGACATATGATACGCAGTATTTT. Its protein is CASGPDTGTYDTQYF.

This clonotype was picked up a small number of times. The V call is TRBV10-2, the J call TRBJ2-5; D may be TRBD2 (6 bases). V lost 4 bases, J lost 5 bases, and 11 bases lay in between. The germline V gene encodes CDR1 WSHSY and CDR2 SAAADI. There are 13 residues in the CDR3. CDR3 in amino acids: CASSAGLRETQYF. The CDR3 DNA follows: TGCGCCAGCAGTGCGGGACTCCGGGAGACCCAGTACTTC.

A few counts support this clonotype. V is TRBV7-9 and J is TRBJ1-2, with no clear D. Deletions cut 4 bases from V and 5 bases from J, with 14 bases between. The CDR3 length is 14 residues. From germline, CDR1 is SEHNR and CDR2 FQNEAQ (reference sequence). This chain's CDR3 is CASSSNTVGYGYTF. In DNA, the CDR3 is TGTGCCAGCAGCTCAAACACAGTTGGGTATGGCTACACCTTC.

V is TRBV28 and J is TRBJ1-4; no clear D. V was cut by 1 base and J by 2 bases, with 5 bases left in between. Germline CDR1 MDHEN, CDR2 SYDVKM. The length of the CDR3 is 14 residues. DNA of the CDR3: TGTGCCAGCAGTTTATTGGGGACTAATGAAAAACTGTTTTTT. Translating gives CASSLLGTNEKLFF. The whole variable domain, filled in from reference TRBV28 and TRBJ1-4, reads DVKVTQSSRYLVKRTGEKVFLECVQDMDHENMFWYRQDPGLGLRLIYFSYDVKMKEKGDIPEGYSVSREKKERFSLILESASTNQTSMYLCASSLLGTNEKLFFGSGTQLSVL.

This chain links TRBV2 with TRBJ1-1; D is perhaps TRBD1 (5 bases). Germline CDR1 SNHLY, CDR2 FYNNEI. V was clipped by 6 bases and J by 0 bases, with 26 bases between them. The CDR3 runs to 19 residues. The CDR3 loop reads CASSRGRVGGGYMNTEAFF. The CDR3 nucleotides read TGTGCCAGCAGCCGGGGCAGGGTAGGCGGGGGGTATATGAACACTGAAGCTTTCTTT.